The 15 T cell receptor beta chains below were found in one sample sequenced in a study of blood T cell repertoires in COVID-19. Clones were read by immunoSEQ multiplex PCR, and TCRdb kept only the in-frame ones, dropping some. The sample includes 97,000 or so clones, 90% of them seen just once. Sequencing was carried out using peripheral blood. The receptor set was obtained from a man aged 60 to 75 with acute or convalescent COVID-19.

The V call is TRBV11-2, the J call TRBJ2-5; maybe TRBD1 (7 bases). CDR1 and CDR2 from the germline V gene are SGHAT and FQNNGV. Trimming removed 4 bases at V and 5 bases at J, with 14 bases between. CDR3 length: 14 amino acids. The CDR3 DNA reads as TGTGCCAGCAGCTCCGAACAGGGGAGGGAGACCCAGTACTTC. Translating it yields CASSSEQGRETQYF.

This chain joins TRBV6-4 and TRBJ2-3, with TRBD1 matching over 7 bases. Germline assignment: CDR1 MRHNA and CDR2 SNTAGT. The CDR3 contains 15 residues. V was pared by 7 bases and J by 2 bases, with 9 bases of the junction left unmatched. The CDR3 DNA follows: TGTGCCAGCAACCGACAGGGAACTTCCACAGATACGCAGTATTTT. It encodes CASNRQGTSTDTQYF.

This chain links TRBV3-1 (or the pseudogene TRBV3-2) with TRBJ2-5; D call uncertain. The V end lost 2 bases, the J end lost 7 bases, and 14 bases lay between the germline ends. The germline CDR1 and CDR2 sequences are LGHDT and YNNKEL (reference sequence). The CDR3 is 14 amino acids. CDR3 residues: CASSQYQFPGTQYF. The CDR3 DNA is TGTGCCAGCAGCCAATATCAGTTCCCAGGGACCCAGTACTTC.

The chain links TRBV29-1 to TRBJ1-1, with 7 bases matching TRBD1. The length of the CDR3 is 13 residues. Trimming at V came to 6 bases and at J to 0 bases, leaving 4 bases not matched to a gene. CDR1 SQVTM and CDR2 ANQGSEA come from the germline V gene. The CDR3 reads CSVAQGMNTEAFF. The CDR3 region has the DNA TGCAGCGTAGCACAGGGGATGAACACTGAAGCTTTCTTT.

This clone was seen once. This chain links TRBV7-9 with TRBJ1-2; TRBD1 is a possible D gene (6 bases). V gave up 5 bases and J gave up 0 bases, with 13 bases separating them. This CDR3 has 15 residues. The germline V gene encodes CDR1 SEHNR and CDR2 FQNEAQ (reference sequence). CDR3 residues: CASSILDRPNYGYTF. As DNA, the CDR3 is TGTGCCAGCAGCATATTGGACAGACCTAACTATGGCTACACCTTC.

The rearrangement links TRBV5-1 to TRBJ2-7, with D perhaps TRBD2 (5 bases). The germline gives CDR1 SGHRS, CDR2 YFSETQ. V dropped 4 bases and J dropped 3 bases, with 17 bases sitting between them. CDR3 length: 15 amino acids. CDR3 sequence reads: CASSPEFGRNYEQYF. CDR3 coding DNA: TGCGCCAGCAGCCCGGAGTTTGGGAGAAACTACGAGCAGTACTTC.

This clone was recorded only once. V and J are TRBV5-4 and TRBJ2-7; 7 nucleotides match TRBD1. CDR3 length: 13 residues. Germline lookup yields CDR1 SGHNT and CDR2 YYREEE (reference sequence). After removal of 5 bases from V and 3 bases from J, the junction contained 5 bases not matched to a gene. The CDR3 DNA reads as TGTGCCAGCAGTCGGACAGGTTACTACGAGCAGTACTTC. Amino acid sequence: CASSRTGYYEQYF.

This clone was seen once. The chain links TRBV5-1 to TRBJ2-1; TRBD1 matches 8 bases. V lost 3 bases, J lost 8 bases, and 4 bases stayed unmatched. The CDR3 covers 13 residues. Germline loops: CDR1 SGHRS, CDR2 YFSETQ. DNA of the CDR3: TGCGCCAGCAGCTCGACAGGGGCCCATGAGCAGTTCTTC. This encodes CASSSTGAHEQFF. Using reference TRBV5-1 and TRBJ2-1 for the parts outside the CDR3, the full variable domain is KAGVTQTPRYLIKTRGQQVTLSCSPISGHRSVSWYQQTPGQGLQFLFEYFSETQRNKGNFPGRFSGRQFSNSRSEMNVSTLELGDSALYLCASSSTGAHEQFFGPGTRLTVL.

This chain links TRBV18 with TRBJ2-1; D gene ambiguous. This CDR3 has 15 residues. Germline-derived CDR1 and CDR2 are KGHSH and LQKENI. Trimming stripped 0 bases from V and 13 bases from J, with 19 bases between. The CDR3 region has the DNA TGTGCCAGCTCACCACCGACGCTGCCAACCGGAGTTCAGTTCTTC. It specifies CASSPPTLPTGVQFF.

The gene calls are TRBV18 and TRBJ2-7; 7 bases align to TRBD2. Germline loops: CDR1 KGHSH, CDR2 LQKENI. The CDR3 is 15 amino acids. J was trimmed by 6 bases and V by 5 bases; bases with no gene match: 13. The CDR3 spells CASSSLGGGRSEQYF. The DNA of the CDR3 is TGTGCCAGCTCATCCCTGGGGGGGGGAAGGAGCGAGCAGTACTTC.

J is TRBJ1-5 and V is TRBV7-2; D may be TRBD1 (5 bases). The CDR3 covers 14 residues. Trimming pared 4 bases from V and 6 bases from J, leaving 13 bases between. CDR1 SGHTA and CDR2 FQGNSA come from the germline V gene. In DNA, the CDR3 is TGTGCCAGCAGCTACGGGACTCGAGGTCAGCCCCAGCATTTT. Translating gives CASSYGTRGQPQHF.

For the CDR3, the DNA is TGTGCCAGCGGGGGGAGAAATTCCTACAATGAGCAGTTCTTC. Translating it yields CASGGRNSYNEQFF. The V and J genes are TRBV7-2 and TRBJ2-1; tentative D call: TRBD2 (6 bases). The CDR3 covers 14 residues. Per the germline V gene, CDR1 is SGHTA and CDR2 is FQGNSA. V gave up 8 bases and J gave up 1 base, with 12 bases separating them.

This clone was found once. This sequence joins TRBV11-3 and TRBJ2-7; TRBD1 matches at 8 bases. The trim removed 5 bases at V and 3 bases at J, leaving 3 bases unmatched. The CDR3 covers 13 residues. Germline V lookup: CDR1 SGHNT, CDR2 YENEEA. This CDR3 is CASSDGTGYEQYF. The CDR3 coding sequence is TGTGCCAGCAGCGATGGGACAGGCTACGAGCAGTACTTC. Full variable domain (missing parts from reference TRBV11-3 and TRBJ2-7): EAGVVQSPRYKIIEKKQPVAFWCNPISGHNTLYWYLQNLGQGPELLIRYENEEAVDDSQLPKDRFSAERLKGVDSTLKIQPAELGDSAVYLCASSDGTGYEQYFGPGTRLTVT.

The chain uses TRBV5-1 and TRBJ2-1; 9 nucleotides match TRBD2. Germline assignment: CDR1 SGHRS and CDR2 YFSETQ. The CDR3 contains 14 residues. Unmatched junction bases numbered 11, after V lost 0 bases and J lost 16 bases. The CDR3 spells CASSLESNAGGPFF. The CDR3 DNA is TGCGCCAGCAGCTTGGAGAGCAACGCGGGGGGGCCCTTCTTC.

The rearrangement links TRBV5-6 to TRBJ1-2; tentative D call: TRBD1 (5 bases). The CDR3 sequence is 15 residues long. V was pared by 0 bases and J by 3 bases, with 12 bases between. Per the germline V gene, CDR1 is SGHDT and CDR2 is YYEEEE. The CDR3 protein is CASSLALREDYGYTF. CDR3 DNA sequence: TGTGCCAGCAGCTTGGCCCTCAGGGAGGACTATGGCTACACCTTC.